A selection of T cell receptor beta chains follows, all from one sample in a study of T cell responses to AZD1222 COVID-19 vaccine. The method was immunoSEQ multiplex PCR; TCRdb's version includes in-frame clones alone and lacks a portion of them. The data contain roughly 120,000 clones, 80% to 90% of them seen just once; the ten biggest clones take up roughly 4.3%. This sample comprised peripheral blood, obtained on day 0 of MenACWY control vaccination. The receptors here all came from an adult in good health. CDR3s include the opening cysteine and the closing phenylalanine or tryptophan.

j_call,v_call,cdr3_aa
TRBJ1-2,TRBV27,CASRRTGRSGNYGYTF
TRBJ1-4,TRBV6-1,CASSEAGPTGPNEKLFF
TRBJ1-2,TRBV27,CASSLTGGGSLYGYTF
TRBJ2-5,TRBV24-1,CATSDWGRGSGETQYF
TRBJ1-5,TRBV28,CASRDSNQPQHF
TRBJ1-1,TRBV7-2,CASSSDYTEAFF
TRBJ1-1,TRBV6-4,CASTVPPQTDEAFF
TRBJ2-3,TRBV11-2,CASSWDRGADTQYF
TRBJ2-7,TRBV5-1,CASSLAPGQGSNEQYF
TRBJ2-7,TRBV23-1,CASSLPGYADEQYF
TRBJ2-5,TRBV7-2,CASSLNGGVKETQYF
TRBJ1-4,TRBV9,CASSVGRINEKLFF
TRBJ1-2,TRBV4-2,CASSQEIGRAGGYTF
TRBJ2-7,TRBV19,CASSIADRAYEQYF
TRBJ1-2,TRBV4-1,CASSQGQRANYGYTF